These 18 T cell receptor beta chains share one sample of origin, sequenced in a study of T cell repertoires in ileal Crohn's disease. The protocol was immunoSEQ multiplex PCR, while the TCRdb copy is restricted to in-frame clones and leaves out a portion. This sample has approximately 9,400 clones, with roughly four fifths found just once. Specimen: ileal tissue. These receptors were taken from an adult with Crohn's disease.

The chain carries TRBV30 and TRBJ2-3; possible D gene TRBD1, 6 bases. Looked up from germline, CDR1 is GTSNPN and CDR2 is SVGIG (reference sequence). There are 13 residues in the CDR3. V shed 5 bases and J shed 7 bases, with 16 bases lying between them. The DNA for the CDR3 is TGTGCCTGGTCCGTAGGGGGTAGAAATACGCAGTATTTT. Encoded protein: CAWSVGGRNTQYF.

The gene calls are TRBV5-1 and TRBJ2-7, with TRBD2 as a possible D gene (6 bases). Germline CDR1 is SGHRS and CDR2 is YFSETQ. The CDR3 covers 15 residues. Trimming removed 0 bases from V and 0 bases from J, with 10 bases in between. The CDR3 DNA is TGCGCCAGCAGCTTGGGTAGCGGTTACTCCTACGAGCAGTACTTC. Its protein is CASSLGSGYSYEQYF.

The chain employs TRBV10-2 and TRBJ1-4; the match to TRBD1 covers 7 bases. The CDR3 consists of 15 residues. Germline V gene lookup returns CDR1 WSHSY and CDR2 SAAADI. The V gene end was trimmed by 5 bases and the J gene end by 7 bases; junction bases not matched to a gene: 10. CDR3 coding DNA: TGCGCCAGCAGTCACCGGGACAGCCCTTTTGAAAAACTGTTTTTT. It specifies CASSHRDSPFEKLFF.

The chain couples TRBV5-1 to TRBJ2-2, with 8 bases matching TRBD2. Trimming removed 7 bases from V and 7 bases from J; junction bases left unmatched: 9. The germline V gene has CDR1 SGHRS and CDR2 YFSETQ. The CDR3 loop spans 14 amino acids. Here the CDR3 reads CASYPGGANGELFF. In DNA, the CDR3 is TGCGCCAGCTACCCCGGGGGGGCAAACGGGGAGCTGTTTTTT.

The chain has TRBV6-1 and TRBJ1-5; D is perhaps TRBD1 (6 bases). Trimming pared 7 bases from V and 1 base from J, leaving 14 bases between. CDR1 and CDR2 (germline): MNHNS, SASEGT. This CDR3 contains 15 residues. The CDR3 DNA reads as TGTGCCAGCAAAGAAGCAGGGGCGAGCAATCAGCCCCAGCATTTT. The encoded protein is CASKEAGASNQPQHF.

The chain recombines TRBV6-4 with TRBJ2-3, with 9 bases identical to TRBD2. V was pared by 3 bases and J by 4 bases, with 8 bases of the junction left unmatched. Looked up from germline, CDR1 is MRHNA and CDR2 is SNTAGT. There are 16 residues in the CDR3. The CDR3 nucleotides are TGTGCCAGCAGTGAAGGCTCCGTAGCGGGGGCAGATACGCAGTATTTT. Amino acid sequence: CASSEGSVAGADTQYF.

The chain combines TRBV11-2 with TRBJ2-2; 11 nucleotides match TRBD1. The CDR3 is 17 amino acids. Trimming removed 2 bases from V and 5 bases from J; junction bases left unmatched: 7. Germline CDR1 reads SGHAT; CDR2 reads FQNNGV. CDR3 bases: TGTGCCAGCAGCTTAAGGGGACAGGGGGTCTCAACCGGGGAGCTGTTTTTT. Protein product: CASSLRGQGVSTGELFF. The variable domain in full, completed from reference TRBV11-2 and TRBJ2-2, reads EAGVAQSPRYKIIEKRQSVAFWCNPISGHATLYWYQQILGQGPKLLIQFQNNGVVDDSQLPKDRFSAERLKGVDSTLKIQPAKLEDSAVYLCASSLRGQGVSTGELFFGEGSRLTVL.

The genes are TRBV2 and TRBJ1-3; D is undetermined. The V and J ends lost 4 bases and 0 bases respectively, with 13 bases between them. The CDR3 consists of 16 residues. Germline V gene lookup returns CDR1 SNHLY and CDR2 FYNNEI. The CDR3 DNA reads TGTGCCAGCAGTGCAGGCAGCGGATACTCTGGAAACACCATATATTTT. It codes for CASSAGSGYSGNTIYF.

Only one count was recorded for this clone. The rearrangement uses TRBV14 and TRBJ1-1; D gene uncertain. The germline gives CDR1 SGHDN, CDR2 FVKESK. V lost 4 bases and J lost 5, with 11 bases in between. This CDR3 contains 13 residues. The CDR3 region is CASSPWTGTEAFF. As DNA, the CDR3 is TGTGCCAGCAGCCCCTGGACTGGGACTGAAGCTTTCTTT.

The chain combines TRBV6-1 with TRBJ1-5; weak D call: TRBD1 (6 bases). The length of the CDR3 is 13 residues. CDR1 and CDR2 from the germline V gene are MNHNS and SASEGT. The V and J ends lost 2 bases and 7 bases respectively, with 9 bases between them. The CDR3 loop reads CASSEQGTQPQHF. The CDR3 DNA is TGTGCCAGCAGTGAACAGGGGACCCAGCCCCAGCATTTT.

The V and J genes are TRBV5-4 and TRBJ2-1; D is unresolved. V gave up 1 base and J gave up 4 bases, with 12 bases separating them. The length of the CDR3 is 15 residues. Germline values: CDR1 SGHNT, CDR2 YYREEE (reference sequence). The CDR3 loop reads CASSLLAFTYNEQFF. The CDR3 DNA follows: TGTGCCAGCAGCTTGTTAGCTTTTACGTACAATGAGCAGTTCTTC.

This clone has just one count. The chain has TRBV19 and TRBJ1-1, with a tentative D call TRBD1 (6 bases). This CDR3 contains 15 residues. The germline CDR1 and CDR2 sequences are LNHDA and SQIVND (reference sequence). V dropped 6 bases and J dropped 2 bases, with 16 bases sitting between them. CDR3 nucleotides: TGTGCCAGTAGAGGCGGGGGCGTCGTCAACACTGAAGCTTTCTTT. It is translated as CASRGGGVVNTEAFF.

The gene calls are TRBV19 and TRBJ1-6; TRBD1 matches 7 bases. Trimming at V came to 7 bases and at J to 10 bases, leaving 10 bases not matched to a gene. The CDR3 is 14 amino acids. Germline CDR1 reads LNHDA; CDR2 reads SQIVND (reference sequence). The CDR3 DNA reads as TGTGCCAGTACCCCGACAGGGTCTAGATCACCCCTCCACTTT. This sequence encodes CASTPTGSRSPLHF.

CDR3 nucleotide sequence: TGCAGCGGCGTGGCGGGAGGGCCCTCGACCGGGGAGCTGTTTTTT. This sequence encodes CSGVAGGPSTGELFF. J is TRBJ2-2 and V is TRBV29-1; 9 bases match TRBD2. V lost 7 bases to trimming and J lost 5 bases; unmatched junction nucleotides: 11. The germline V gene encodes CDR1 SQVTM and CDR2 ANQGSEA. The CDR3 runs to 15 residues.

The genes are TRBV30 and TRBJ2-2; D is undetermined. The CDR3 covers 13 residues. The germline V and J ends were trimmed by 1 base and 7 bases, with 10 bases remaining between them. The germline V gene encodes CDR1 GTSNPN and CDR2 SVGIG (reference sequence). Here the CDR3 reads CAWSEVTGGELFF. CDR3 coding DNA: TGTGCCTGGAGTGAGGTTACGGGCGGGGAGCTGTTTTTT.

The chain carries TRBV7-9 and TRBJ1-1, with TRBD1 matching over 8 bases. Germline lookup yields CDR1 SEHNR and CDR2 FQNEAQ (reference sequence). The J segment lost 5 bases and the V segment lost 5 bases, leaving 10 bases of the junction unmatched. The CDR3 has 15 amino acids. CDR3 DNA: TGTGCCAGCAGCATTTACAGGGGGGAGGCGACTGAAGCTTTCTTT. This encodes CASSIYRGEATEAFF.

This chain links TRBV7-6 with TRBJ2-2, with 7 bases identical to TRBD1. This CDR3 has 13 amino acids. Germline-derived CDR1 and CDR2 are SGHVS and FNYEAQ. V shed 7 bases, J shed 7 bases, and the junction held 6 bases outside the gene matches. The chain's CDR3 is CASTRAGGGELFF. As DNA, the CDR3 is TGTGCCAGCACCAGGGCAGGGGGCGGGGAGCTGTTTTTT.

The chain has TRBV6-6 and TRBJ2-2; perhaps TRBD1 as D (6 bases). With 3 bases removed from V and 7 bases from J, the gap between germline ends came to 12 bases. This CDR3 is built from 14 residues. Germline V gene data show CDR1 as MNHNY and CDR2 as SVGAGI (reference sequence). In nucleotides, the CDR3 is TGTGCCAGCAGTTATTCGACAGGTTACGGGGAGCTGTTTTTT. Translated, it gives CASSYSTGYGELFF.